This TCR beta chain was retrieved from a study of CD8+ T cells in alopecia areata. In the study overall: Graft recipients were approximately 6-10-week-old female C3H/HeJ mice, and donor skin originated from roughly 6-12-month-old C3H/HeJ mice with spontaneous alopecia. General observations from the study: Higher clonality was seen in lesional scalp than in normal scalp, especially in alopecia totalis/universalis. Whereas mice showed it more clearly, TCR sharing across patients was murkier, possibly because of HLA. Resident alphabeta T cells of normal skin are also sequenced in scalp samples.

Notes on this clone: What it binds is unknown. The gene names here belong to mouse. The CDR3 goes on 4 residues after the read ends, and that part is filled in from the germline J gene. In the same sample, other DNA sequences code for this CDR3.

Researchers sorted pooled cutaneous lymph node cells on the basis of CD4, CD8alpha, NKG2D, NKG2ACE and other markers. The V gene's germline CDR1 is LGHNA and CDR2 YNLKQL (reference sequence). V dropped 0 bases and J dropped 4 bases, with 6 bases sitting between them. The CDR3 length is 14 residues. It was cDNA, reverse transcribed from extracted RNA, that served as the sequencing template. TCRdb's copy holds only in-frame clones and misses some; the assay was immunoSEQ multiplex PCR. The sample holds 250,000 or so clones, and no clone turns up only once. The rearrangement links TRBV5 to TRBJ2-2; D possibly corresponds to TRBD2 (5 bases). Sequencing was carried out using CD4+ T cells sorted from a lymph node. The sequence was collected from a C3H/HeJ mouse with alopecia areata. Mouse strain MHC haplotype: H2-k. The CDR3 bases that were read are TGTGCCAGCAGCCAAGACCTGGGCACCGGG. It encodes CASSQDLGTG. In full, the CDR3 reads CASSQDLGTGQLYF.